The clone carrying this T cell receptor beta chain was counted between two and nine times. Clones were read by immunoSEQ multiplex PCR, and TCRdb kept only the in-frame ones, dropping some. Of more than 9,000 clones listed, 60% to 80% are singletons. This record comes from a study of sequential checkpoint blockade in melanoma. V gave up 1 base and J gave up 3 bases, with 10 bases separating them. From germline, CDR1 is SEHNR and CDR2 FQNEAQ (reference sequence). This CDR3 is 14 amino acids long. Indicated treatment: randomized to nivolumab then ipilimumab (arm A) or the reverse (arm B). Sorted cells were live CD3+CD8+, lacking CD19 and CD56, from PBMCs.

The chain carries TRBV7-9 and TRBJ2-7; D unclear. The specimen comprised CD8+ T cells sorted from blood (inferred from file names), sampled from a patient given nivolumab and ipilimumab in sequence. This clonotype was obtained from a human donor with melanoma. Here the CDR3 reads CASSLDARLYEQYF. The CDR3 DNA sequence: TGTGCCAGCAGCTTAGATGCTAGGCTCTACGAGCAGTACTTC.